The 14 T cell receptor beta chains below come from one sample, sequenced in a study of CDR3 diversity in severe acne. TCRdb used MiXCR to reprocess the PCR reads, holding one entry per CDR3 protein. The sample yields around 100,000 distinct CDR3 sequences, more than 45% seen once. Sequencing was performed on blood. Source of these receptors: a male donor with acne.

At least ten counts were recorded for this clonotype. Written as DNA, the CDR3 is TGTGCCAGTGGGTCAGAAGGATATAGCAATCAGCCCCAGCATTTT. As protein: CASGSEGYSNQPQHF. The J gene is TRBJ1-5, the V gene TRBV19; D gene ambiguous. Germline V lookup: CDR1 LNHDA, CDR2 SQIVND (reference sequence). The CDR3 has 15 amino acids. Trimming cost V 8 bases and J 0 bases, with 14 bases left between them.

The chain links TRBV5-1 to TRBJ2-3; 7 nucleotides match TRBD2. The germline CDR1 and CDR2 sequences are SGHRS and YFSETQ. With V trimmed by 2 bases and J by 4 bases, 7 bases remained unmatched. This CDR3 spans 15 amino acids. The CDR3, as DNA: TGCGCCAGCAGCTTCAGAATTACTAGCGCAGATACGCAGTATTTT. It codes for CASSFRITSADTQYF.

A few counts support this clonotype. One end of the junction fails to match germline, which may point to a read error. V and J are TRBV25-1 and TRBJ1-1; D unresolved. The CDR3 has 13 amino acids. The germline CDR1 and CDR2 sequences are MGHDK and SYGVNS. CDR3 DNA: TGTGCCAGCAAGCCGGGCCTGAACACTGAGGCTTTCTTT. Translation: CASKPGLNTEAFF.

This clonotype appeared many times. The gene calls are TRBV20-1 and TRBJ2-1, with TRBD1 identical over 9 bases. The CDR3 has 17 amino acids. The trim removed 4 bases at V and 4 bases at J, leaving 14 bases unmatched. Per germline, CDR1 DFQATT and CDR2 SNEGSKA (reference sequence). The CDR3 DNA sequence: TGCAGTGCTACGGACAGGGGAGACGAGGTAGGGTACAATGAGCAGTTCTTC. This sequence encodes CSATDRGDEVGYNEQFF.

The CDR3: CSARAAGQLNEKLFF. CDR3 nucleotide sequence: TGCAGTGCTAGAGCCGCGGGACAGCTCAATGAAAAACTGTTTTTT. This sequence joins TRBV20-1 and TRBJ1-4; 7 bases are a match to TRBD1. Germline trimming cut 1 base from V and 5 bases from J; bases unmatched to any gene: 7. CDR3 length: 15 residues. CDR1 and CDR2 from the germline V gene are DFQATT and SNEGSKA (reference sequence).

In its sample, this clonotype was seen many times. The rearrangement uses TRBV7-8 and TRBJ2-1, with 7 bases aligning to TRBD2. Unmatched junction bases numbered 9, after V lost 2 bases and J lost 5 bases. The germline CDR1 and CDR2 sequences are SGHVS and FQNEAQ. CDR3 length: 16 residues. CDR3 coding DNA: TGTGCCAGCAGCTTATTCGGGTCGGGAGGAGACAATGAGCAGTTCTTC. This sequence encodes CASSLFGSGGDNEQFF.

The chain is built from TRBV20-1 and TRBJ1-2, with D possibly being TRBD1 (6 bases). Germline values: CDR1 DFQATT, CDR2 SNEGSKA (reference sequence). The CDR3 has 15 residues. With 4 bases removed from V and 0 bases from J, the gap between germline ends came to 15 bases. CDR3 sequence: CSAKPPGTTNYGYTF. For the CDR3, the DNA is TGCAGTGCTAAACCTCCCGGGACAACTAACTATGGCTACACCTTC.

This clonotype was picked up many times. The chain links TRBV5-1 to TRBJ2-3, with 9 bases identical to TRBD1. CDR1 is SGHRS and CDR2 is YFSETQ in the germline V gene. V lost 4 bases and J lost 1; bases outside the gene matches: 4. The CDR3 is 15 amino acids. This CDR3 is CASSGRTGGTDTQYF. In DNA form, the CDR3 reads TGCGCCAGCAGCGGAAGGACAGGGGGCACAGATACGCAGTATTTT.

The chain uses TRBV2 and TRBJ1-5, with 9 bases aligning to TRBD1. V lost 8 bases, J lost 3 bases, and 8 bases stayed unmatched. CDR1 is SNHLY and CDR2 is FYNNEI in the germline V gene. This CDR3 comprises 15 residues. The CDR3 DNA reads TGTGCCAGCCGCGAACAGGGGGCTAACAATCAGCCCCAGCATTTT. It is translated as CASREQGANNQPQHF.

The chain recombines TRBV20-1 with TRBJ2-7; tentatively, D is TRBD1 or TRBD2 (5 bases each). There are 14 residues in the CDR3. Germline-derived CDR1 and CDR2 are DFQATT and SNEGSKA (reference sequence). Between the trimmed V and J ends, which lost 6 bases and 2 bases, there was a span of 17 bases. This chain's CDR3 is CSAKRTPLAYEQYF. CDR3 DNA: TGCAGTGCAAAAAGGACACCACTAGCCTACGAGCAGTACTTC.

The rearrangement joins TRBV5-5 to TRBJ1-2; 7 bases are shared with TRBD1. Germline V gene data show CDR1 as SGHKS and CDR2 as YYEKEE (reference sequence). V trimming: 6 bases; J trimming: 5 bases; junction bases outside the gene matches: 4. This CDR3 is 12 amino acids long. The CDR3, as DNA: TGTGCCAGCAACCGACAGGGATATGGCTACACCTTC. Its protein is CASNRQGYGYTF.

The V and J genes are TRBV11-2 and TRBJ1-5; D gene uncertain. Trimming took 5 bases from V and 0 from J, leaving 11 bases between them. In germline, CDR1 is SGHAT, CDR2 FQNNGV. The CDR3 length is 15 residues. The CDR3 protein is CASSPPRHSNQPQHF. The CDR3 nucleotides read TGTGCCAGCAGCCCCCCCCGGCATAGCAATCAGCCCCAGCATTTT.

A remark on this clonotype: A single base separates this from a much larger clone, so it may be a read error. V usage is TRBV7-8 and J usage is TRBJ2-7; 9 bases are a match to TRBD2. The V and J ends lost 3 bases and 5 bases, in that order; junction bases with no gene match: 5. The CDR3 is 14 residues long. Germline CDR1 and CDR2: SGHVS and FQNEAQ. CDR3 DNA sequence: TGTGCCAGCAGCTTTAGCGGGAGTCTCCACGAGCAGTACTTC. Protein sequence: CASSFSGSLHEQYF.

The chain has TRBV4-3 and TRBJ1-6; D gene ambiguous. V was cut by 2 bases and J by 9 bases, with 17 bases left in between. The germline V gene encodes CDR1 LGHNA and CDR2 YSLEER. CDR3 length: 16 residues. This CDR3 is CASSQIPGILGSPLHF. The CDR3 DNA is TGCGCCAGCAGCCAAATCCCCGGGATCCTAGGTTCACCCCTCCACTTT.